The clone carrying this TCR beta chain was observed a few times. These data come from a study of beta chain features in type 1 diabetes. Trimming removed 5 bases from V and 6 bases from J, with 14 bases in between. Germline V gives CDR1 KGHSH, CDR2 LQKENI. The CDR3 extends over 13 amino acids. Reverse transcription of all isolated RNA meant that expressed TCRB transcripts were sequenced. Using immunoSEQ multiplex PCR, the repertoire was profiled, and TCRdb retains in-frame clones only, with some absent. The sample yields under 50,000 clones, roughly half seen once. The TCR sequence derives from a woman aged 18-29 years in good health. V is TRBV18 and J is TRBJ2-7; TRBD1 might be the D (6 bases). Sequenced sample: Tregs from blood. The CDR3 coding sequence is TGTGCCAGCTCAATCAAACAGGGTGGCGAGCAGTACTTC. It specifies CASSIKQGGEQYF.